The present TCR beta chain was sequenced within a study of vaccination and CD4 T cells after COVID-19. Study overall: Overlapping spike pools from SARS-CoV-2 and HCoV-NL63, HCoV-OC43 and HCoV-229E served as culture stimuli.

The CDR3 runs to 11 residues. CDR1 is MDHEN and CDR2 is SYDVKM in the germline V gene. V dropped 6 bases and J dropped 12 bases, with 15 bases sitting between them. This clonotype turned up a few times. The target antigen is unknown. Oncomine TCR Beta short-read sequencing was applied to DNA from cultured CD4+ T cells. MiXCR, applied by TCRdb to the PCR reads, yields one record per CDR3 protein. The sample has about 15,000 distinct CDR3 sequences; roughly 25% are singletons. The treatment here: 10-day PBMC culture with coronavirus spike peptide pools or control peptides (ViraFEST assay). This TCR came from a human donor with COVID-19. The sequencing sample was made of cultured CD4+ T cells from blood. This chain links TRBV28 with TRBJ2-7; no clear D gene. In DNA, the CDR3 is TGTGCCAGCAGAGCCATGGGGAATCCGTACTTC. Translating it yields CASRAMGNPYF. Looking up the rest from reference TRBV28 and TRBJ2-7 gives the full variable domain: DVKVTQSSRYLVKRTGEKVFLECVQDMDHENMFWYRQDPGLGLRLIYFSYDVKMKEKGDIPEGYSVSREKKERFSLILESASTNQTSMYLCASRAMGNPYFGPGTRLTVT.